This T cell receptor beta chain appears in the sequencing data of a study of naive and memory T cell subsets (TCRdb year 2017). Looking at the study overall: Sorted naive and memory T cell subsets from peripheral blood were analyzed in the study using a UMI-based, open-source pipeline for TCR alpha and beta sequencing. The results of the functional CMV T cell responses matched the IgG serology results in every case. RNA was DNase-treated and reverse transcribed with TCR constant-region primers, mostly using SuperScript III.

The investigation overall reported the following: The abundance of TCRs followed a power law with an exponent that differed between naive and memory subsets yet stayed consistent across the three individuals. RNA-based TCR counts may be affected by expression changes linked to T cell activation and differentiation. Naive repertoires, especially CD8, contained a few larger clonotypes, possibly memory cells re-expressing CD45RA. The repertoire findings for the naive and memory subsets could not be validated against a ground truth, as none was available. In both CD4 and CD8 cells, a rise in Gini index and a fall in Shannon and inverse Simpson diversity were observed from naive through CM, EM and EMRA. Once error correction was done, more than 85% of naive TCR sequences showed up just once, which made the naive abundance distributions much steeper than those of the memory subsets. A clonotype was defined as a single alpha or beta chain sequence rather than as a paired alpha/beta receptor.

Separate amplification of TCR alpha and beta chain libraries was performed from the second PCR step onward. CMV status of each donor was established by measuring IFNgamma production from CD4+ T cells after fresh PBMCs were stimulated overnight with CMV viral lysate. CD4 T cells were positively selected with Miltenyi beads, followed by positive selection of CD8 T cells from the CD4-negative fraction. Cells were stained for CD3, CD4, CD8, CD45RA, CD27 and a live/dead dye and were sorted on a BD Aria II into four subsets based on CD45RA and CD27. Blood was obtained from a few healthy volunteers, and the blood from each volunteer was fractionated into CD4 and CD8 T cells and subsequently into four differentiation subsets. About 110 ml of peripheral blood was drawn per donor, and PBMC were isolated by Ficoll-Paque PLUS density-gradient centrifugation. The sorted cells were lysed in RLT buffer, after which RNA was extracted using a Qiagen RNeasy kit and kept at -80 degrees C.

Concerning this clonotype itself: The clone's antigen remains unknown. Base qualities are not recorded, but no much larger clone differs from it by a single base.

Reading the germline V gene gives CDR1 MNHEY and CDR2 SVGEGT. Germline trimming: 6 bases from V, 7 bases from J; junction bases outside gene matches: 8. The CDR3 spans 14 residues, from the cysteine through the phenylalanine. CDR3 DNA is the only sequence kept; it has 42 bases, read in frame from the first base. The method behind the library was UMI-ligation and nested PCR. To cover both TRBC1 and TRBC2, the beta constant-region primer consisted of an equimolar mix of two oligonucleotides. The ligated cDNA went through four rounds of PCR with nested alpha and beta constant-region primers together with the SP2 primer. A single-stranded oligonucleotide bearing the SP2 primer plus a 12-nucleotide UMI was ligated onto the 3' end of the cDNA by T4 RNA ligase 1. The ligation reaction was kept at 16 degrees C for about 20-24 hours. To avoid over-amplification, PCR2 was usually performed as a SYBR Green qPCR and halted once a predetermined threshold was reached. All purifications after the first were performed with Agencourt AMPure XP magnetic beads. Library amounts were measured by Qubit and library quality was assessed on a TapeStation, where the main peak was expected at around 650 bp. Pooled libraries were sequenced on an Illumina MiSeq with v2 2x251 paired-end kits, typically giving roughly 0.9-2.1 million reads per sample. Each sample's library went into the pool at about 4 nM, and roughly 5-7.5% PhiX was added to help with cluster recognition. The original methods were these. Decombinator assigned V and J genes to Demultiplexor-processed FASTQ reads by tag matching, allowing a single base-pair mismatch. UMIs were used by Collapsinator to correct both sequencing errors and frequency errors arising from PCR heterogeneity. CDR3Translator translated TCRs and extracted CDR3s from the conserved cysteine to the FGXG phenylalanine, flagging non-productive sequences. Gini, Shannon entropy and inverse Simpson indices were calculated on repertoires that had been subsampled to equal numbers of UMI-defined TCRs. Power-law fits to clonotype abundance distributions were performed by maximum likelihood within the linear range. For one naive CD8 sample, the pipeline and MIGEC produced similar UMI counts, unique TCR numbers and clonal distributions. In one analysis, naive TCRs that were also found in any memory subset of the same donor were excluded from the naive repertoire. Repertoires were searched for some 7,000 CMV-associated CDR3 sequences compiled from VDJdb and a published dataset. The raw public data were reprocessed by TCRdb itself: fastp quality trimming at Q25, MiXCR clonotype calling, in-frame beta chains only. Rows matching on CDR3 protein sequence are summarized as one entry with the most common DNA and genes. TCRdb's processing, not the authors', yielded these V and J calls. The sample table shows around 140,000 distinct CDR3 sequences, and about 20% are seen once. Jointly, the top ten make up 0.5% to 0.75% of the sample.

Specimen: naive CD8+ T cells from blood. The cell subset or site label for this specimen denotes: naive T cells, CD45RA high CD27+. The sequence derives from a human donor in good health. The chain joins TRBV6-2 or TRBV6-3 to TRBJ2-1; 8 bases in the middle match TRBD2. The nucleotides are TGTGCCAGCAGATCTAGCGGGCTCGGGAATGAGCAGTTCTTC. The translation is CASRSSGLGNEQFF.